This section outlines one T cell receptor (beta chain) sequence together with its context. The antigen is not known. The data were obtained in a study of OX40 agonist ivuxolimab in advanced cancers. Some clones are missing from TCRdb's copy, which holds only in-frame ones; the method was immunoSEQ multiplex PCR. The sample shows tens of thousands of clones, roughly 78% of them seen only once. Study-wide results and caveats: Specificity for antigen went undetermined in the expanded peripheral T cells. Individuals who were partial responders at 0.1-3.0 mg/kg had clonal expansion that ranked among the lowest.

This TCR derives from an adult with an advanced solid tumor such as melanoma, head and neck, liver or kidney cancer. The sequenced sample was CD4+ or CD8+ T cells sorted from blood, obtained in a trial of the OX40 agonist ivuxolimab.

CDR3 sequence reads: CASSLDGQGGYNEQFF. The CDR3 DNA reads as TGTGCCAGCAGCTTAGATGGGCAGGGCGGGTACAATGAGCAGTTCTTC. The chain has TRBV11-3 and TRBJ2-1; D possibly matches TRBD1 or TRBD2 (5 bases each). The CDR3 has 16 amino acids. CDR1 is SGHNT and CDR2 is YENEEA in the germline V gene. V was cut by 0 bases and J by 4 bases, with 13 bases left in between.